This T cell receptor (beta chain) was sequenced in a study of T cells in Graves' hyperthyroidism and ophthalmopathy. From RNA transcripts, TCR beta CDR3 regions were amplified. A first-round RT-PCR of the TCR CDR3 used the HTBI primer set. TCRdb re-called the multiplex PCR reads with MiXCR, one entry per CDR3 protein. The sample includes about 640,000 distinct CDR3 sequences, less than 25% seen only once; the top ten take around a third. In this sample, this clonotype turned up a few times. As yet, its antigen is unknown. Exclusion of a patient resulted from uncontrolled infection, other autoimmune disease, pregnancy or lactation. The authors obtained PBMCs from roughly 10 ml of fresh peripheral blood. Study findings and constraints: Researchers found most expanded thyroid clonotypes above 0.001 in blood as well.

The germline V gene has CDR1 DFQATT and CDR2 SNEGSKA (reference sequence). The CDR3 runs to 13 residues. The trim removed 6 bases at V and 2 bases at J, leaving 6 bases unmatched. V is TRBV20-1 and J is TRBJ2-7, with TRBD1 matching 8 bases. Sequencing used blood. The receptor was derived from a man aged 25 to 40 with Graves' ophthalmopathy. The CDR3 nucleotides are TGCAGTGCAAGGACAGGGCTTACCTACGAGCAGTACTTC. Translation gives CSARTGLTYEQYF.